Listed below are T cell receptor beta chains from one sample, sequenced in a study of T cell repertoires in cytomegalovirus infection. Antigens for these TCRs are unknown. TCRdb re-called the reads through MiXCR, storing one row per CDR3 protein. The data hold 250,000 to 300,000 distinct CDR3 sequences, with about 20% observed a single time. Sequencing used cultured PBMCs, obtained from culture after CMV antigen stimulation. The origin of the receptors is a human donor in good health (CMV status not recorded). Some clones in this sample may be carry-over from other donors' samples. CDR3s leave out the opening cysteine and the closing phenylalanine or tryptophan.

V	J	CDR3
TRBV30	TRBJ2-1	AWTYSSYNEQF
TRBV20-1	TRBJ2-1	SARAPTSSYNEQF
TRBV6-5	TRBJ2-6	ASSYQSGLGSGANVLT
TRBV19	TRBJ1-1	ASSVWGATEAF
TRBV6-2/TRBV6-3	TRBJ1-4	ASSYTGSREKLF
TRBV19	TRBJ1-1	ASSPGQGRMNTEAF
TRBV2	TRBJ1-1	ASSLGQGPEAF
TRBV6-2/TRBV6-3	TRBJ1-5	ASSSPGDRQNQPQH
TRBV27	TRBJ2-1	ASSLGGRVVLYNEQF
TRBV6-5	TRBJ2-1	ASSYQVGGRGNEQF
TRBV5-1	TRBJ2-3	ASRLPDPSRVLASGDRSTDTQY
TRBV19	TRBJ1-6	ASTSGDRISSYNSPLH
TRBV7-4	TRBJ1-2	ASSNGSYYGYT
TRBV19	TRBJ1-5	ASSAGEPQH
TRBV7-9	TRBJ1-1	AILGETEAF
TRBV6-2/TRBV6-3	TRBJ2-3	ASRGAGVGPDTQY
TRBV29-1	TRBJ2-1	SVERYGTINEQF
TRBV24-1	TRBJ2-3	ATSDLTGLAGAQY
TRBV25-1	TRBJ2-2	ASSGFSNTGELF
TRBV7-9	TRBJ2-5	ASSLAVIQETQY
TRBV6-1	TRBJ1-2	ASRSTPGTDYGYT
TRBV2	TRBJ1-2	ASSEQGASYT
TRBV10-1	TRBJ1-1	ASSEYRTGFGEAF
TRBV19	TRBJ2-7	ASRPIAGGPYEQY
TRBV7-9	TRBJ2-6	ASSTGTGKSGANVLT
TRBV6-1	TRBJ2-1	ASSKGLAGTPAFSYNEQF
TRBV7-2	TRBJ2-5	ASSFWRGLAGVETQY
TRBV20-1	TRBJ2-3	SASADTQY
TRBV29-1	TRBJ2-1	SVASHNEQF
TRBV7-8	TRBJ2-5	ASSVRETQETQY
TRBV6-2/TRBV6-3	TRBJ2-5	ASSYSSGGETQY
TRBV5-4	TRBJ2-2	ASSIRGRGDTGELF
TRBV7-3	TRBJ2-2	ASSYITPGELTGELF
TRBV7-9	TRBJ2-1	ASSLRTYNEQF
TRBV11-2	TRBJ2-1	ASSFTWGDSKQF
TRBV3-1	TRBJ2-1	ASSLLGASYNEQF
TRBV6-6	TRBJ2-1	ASSRDPDGNEQF
TRBV27	TRBJ1-5	ASSLGGGRGNQPQH
TRBV7-3	TRBJ2-4	ASSPLVTTQNIQY